This TCR beta chain was sequenced during a study of glioma-infiltrating T cells after dendritic cell vaccination. As for the study in general: The vaccine used monocyte-derived dendritic cells pulsed overnight with autologous tumor lysate.

The V and J ends lost 1 base and 9 bases, in that order; junction bases with no gene match: 17. Germline CDR1 reads SGHRS; CDR2 reads YFSETQ. The CDR3 sequence is 18 residues long. The PCR used 60 V beta and 13 J beta primers. TCRdb's table, derived via immunoSEQ multiplex PCR, lists solely in-frame clones and lacks some. The top ten clones hold approximately 2.1% of a sample with 90,000 or so clones, 75% to 85% of them seen once. The time point was: after dendritic cell vaccination, including at tumor progression/relapse. Only patients with spare fresh-frozen tumor and over two years of follow-up were included. None of the glioblastoma patients had an isocitrate dehydrogenase mutation.

The origin of this receptor is a human donor with glioblastoma. The gene calls are TRBV5-1 and TRBJ2-1, with 9 nucleotides matching TRBD2. The starting material was blood, obtained after dendritic cell vaccination. This CDR3 is CASSLLDSGGMRSGEQFF. CDR3 bases: TGCGCCAGCAGCTTGTTGGATAGCGGGGGCATGAGATCGGGTGAGCAGTTCTTC.